Listed here is a single T cell receptor beta chain. The sequencing template was cDNA reverse transcribed from extracted RNA. Profiling relied on immunoSEQ multiplex PCR, and the TCRdb table lists in-frame clones only, not all of them. Of 180,000 or so clones listed, about 47% are singletons. The CDR3 has 12 amino acids. V lost 0 bases, J lost 6 bases, and 7 bases lay in between. Germline CDR1 and CDR2: GTSNPN and SVGIG (reference sequence). Treatment noted: oral pan-JAK inhibitor, 5-10 mg twice daily. The sample comes from a study of CD8+ T cells in alopecia areata. The V gene is TRBV30, the J gene TRBJ2-3; no clear D gene. This specimen consisted of CD8+ T cells sorted from blood, obtained at week 52, from a patient treated with tofacitinib. This clonotype was sampled from a human donor with alopecia areata. Here the CDR3 DNA reads TGTGCCTGGAGTGTATTATATGATACGCAGTATTTT. Protein sequence: CAWSVLYDTQYF.